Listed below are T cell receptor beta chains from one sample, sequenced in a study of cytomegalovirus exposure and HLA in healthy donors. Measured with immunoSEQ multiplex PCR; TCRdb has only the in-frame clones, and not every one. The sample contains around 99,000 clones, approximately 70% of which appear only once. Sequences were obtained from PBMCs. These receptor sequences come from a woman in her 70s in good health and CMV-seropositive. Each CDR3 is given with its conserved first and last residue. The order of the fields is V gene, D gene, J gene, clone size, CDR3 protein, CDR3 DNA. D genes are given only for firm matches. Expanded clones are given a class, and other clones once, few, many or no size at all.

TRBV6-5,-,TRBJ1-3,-,CASSGGGNTIYF,TGTGCCAGCAGTGGCGGTGGAAACACCATATATTTT
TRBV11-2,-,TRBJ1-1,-,CASSISWRTEAFF,TGTGCCAGCAGCATCAGTTGGAGGACTGAAGCTTTCTTT
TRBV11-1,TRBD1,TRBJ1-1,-,CASSYDRGRTEAFF,TGTGCCAGCAGCTACGACAGGGGGCGGACTGAAGCTTTCTTT
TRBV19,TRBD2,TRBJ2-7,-,CASASGTSLEQYF,TGTGCCAGTGCTTCCGGGACTAGTCTTGAGCAGTACTTC
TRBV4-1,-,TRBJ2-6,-,CASSQVGKGRGGRSGANVLTF,TGCGCCAGCAGCCAAGTAGGGAAGGGTAGGGGGGGCCGGTCTGGGGCCAACGTCCTGACTTTC
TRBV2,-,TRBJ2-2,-,CASRETLNTGELFF,TGTGCCAGCCGTGAGACATTGAACACCGGGGAGCTGTTTTTT
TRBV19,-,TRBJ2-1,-,CASSRLTGEQFF,TGTGCCAGTAGTAGACTAACGGGTGAGCAGTTCTTC
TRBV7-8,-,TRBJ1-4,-,CASSLVAGVNEKLFF,TGTGCCAGCAGCTTAGTGGCAGGGGTCAATGAAAAACTGTTTTTT
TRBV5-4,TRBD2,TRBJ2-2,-,CASSLGLAGSQGTGELFF,TGTGCCAGCAGCTTGGGACTAGCGGGGTCCCAGGGGACCGGGGAGCTGTTTTTT
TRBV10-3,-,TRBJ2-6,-,CAISESGSGANVLTF,TGTGCCATCAGTGAGTCCGGCTCTGGGGCCAACGTCCTGACTTTC
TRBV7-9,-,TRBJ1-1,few,CASSLQGGVGEAFF,TGTGCCAGCAGCTTACAGGGAGGGGTAGGGGAAGCTTTCTTT
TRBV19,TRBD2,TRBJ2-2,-,CASSLPGLAGGGAGELFF,TGTGCCAGTAGTTTACCGGGACTAGCGGGGGGAGGGGCCGGGGAGCTGTTTTTT
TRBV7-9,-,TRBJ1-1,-,CASSLVGGDTEAFF,TGTGCCAGCAGCTTAGTAGGCGGTGACACTGAAGCTTTCTTT
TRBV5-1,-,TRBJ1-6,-,CASSLAGGNYNSPLHF,TGCGCCAGCAGCTTGGCTGGCGGAAACTATAATTCACCCCTCCACTTT
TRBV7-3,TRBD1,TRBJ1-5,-,CASSLGTVSNQPQHF,TGTGCCAGCAGCTTAGGGACAGTTAGCAATCAGCCCCAGCATTTT
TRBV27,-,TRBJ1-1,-,CASSPIQGATEAFF,TGTGCCAGCAGTCCGATACAGGGTGCCACTGAAGCTTTCTTT
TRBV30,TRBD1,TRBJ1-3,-,CAWSRDRAGNTIYF,TGTGCCTGGTCCCGGGACAGGGCTGGAAACACCATATATTTT
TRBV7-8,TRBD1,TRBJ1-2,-,CASSLGDSNYGYTF,TGTGCCAGCAGCTTAGGGGACAGCAACTATGGCTACACCTTC
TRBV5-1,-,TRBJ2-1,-,CASSWTVNEQFF,TGCGCCAGCAGCTGGACAGTCAATGAGCAGTTCTTC
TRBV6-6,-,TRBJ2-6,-,CASWGLPFSGANVLTF,TGTGCCAGCTGGGGACTTCCATTCTCTGGGGCCAACGTCCTGACTTTC
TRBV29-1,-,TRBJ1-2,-,CSVVQGYGYGYTF,TGCAGCGTTGTACAGGGCTACGGCTATGGCTACACCTTC
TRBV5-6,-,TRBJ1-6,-,CASSFRDTNSPLHF,TGTGCCAGCAGCTTCCGGGACACTAATTCACCCCTCCACTTT
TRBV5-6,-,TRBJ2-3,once,CASSFLSTDTQYF,TGTGCCAGCAGCTTTCTATCCACAGATACGCAGTATTTT
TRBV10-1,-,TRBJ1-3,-,CASSVGSSGNTIYF,TGCGCCAGCAGTGTTGGCTCTTCTGGAAACACCATATATTTT
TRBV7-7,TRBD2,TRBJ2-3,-,CASSPWGAGRTDTQYF,TGTGCTAGCAGCCCCTGGGGAGCGGGGCGCACAGATACGCAGTATTTT
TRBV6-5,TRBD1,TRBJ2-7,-,CASGGTGYEQYF,TGTGCCAGCGGAGGGACAGGCTACGAGCAGTACTTC
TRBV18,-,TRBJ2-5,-,CASSRLQETQYF,TGTGCCAGCTCACGACTGCAAGAGACCCAGTACTTC
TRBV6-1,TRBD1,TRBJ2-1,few,CASSTWTGGTNEQFF,TGTGCCAGCAGTACGTGGACAGGGGGAACCAATGAGCAGTTCTTC
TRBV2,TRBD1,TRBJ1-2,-,CASRGGQGKENYGYTF,TGTGCCAGCAGGGGAGGACAGGGAAAGGAAAACTATGGCTACACCTTC
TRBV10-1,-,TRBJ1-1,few,CASSGVVGRGGTEAFF,TGCGCCAGCAGTGGAGTTGTGGGCCGAGGGGGCACTGAAGCTTTCTTT
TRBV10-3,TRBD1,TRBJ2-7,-,CAISEGQGAYEQYF,TGTGCCATCAGTGAGGGACAGGGGGCATACGAGCAGTACTTC
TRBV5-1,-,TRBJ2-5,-,CASSLQGWETQYF,TGCGCCAGCAGTTTGCAGGGGTGGGAGACCCAGTACTTC
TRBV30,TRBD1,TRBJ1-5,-,CAWTGQGGQPQHF,TGTGCCTGGACCGGACAGGGCGGTCAGCCCCAGCATTTT
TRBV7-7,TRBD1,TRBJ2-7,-,CASSSGQGIGEQYF,TGTGCTAGCAGCTCAGGACAGGGAATAGGCGAGCAGTACTTC
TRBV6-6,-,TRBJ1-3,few,CASTGWGNTIYF,TGTGCCAGCACAGGGTGGGGAAACACCATATATTTT
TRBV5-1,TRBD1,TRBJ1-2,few,CASSSYTGTEYYGYTF,TGCGCCAGCAGCTCCTATACCGGGACAGAATACTATGGCTACACCTTC
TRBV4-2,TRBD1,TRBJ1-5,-,CASSQYQGGADQPQHF,TGTGCCAGCAGCCAATACCAAGGGGGCGCGGATCAGCCCCAGCATTTT
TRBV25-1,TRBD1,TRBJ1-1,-,CATLDRLNTEAFF,TGTGCCACCCTGGACAGGCTGAACACTGAAGCTTTCTTT
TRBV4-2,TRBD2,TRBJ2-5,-,CASSHSGTSVEETQYF,TGTGCCAGCAGCCACTCGGGGACTAGCGTCGAAGAGACCCAGTACTTC
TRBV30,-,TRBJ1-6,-,CACGGTADNSPLHF,TGTGCCTGCGGCGGGACGGCAGACAATTCACCCCTCCACTTT
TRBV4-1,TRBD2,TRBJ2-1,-,CASSQDGLAGAGSNEQFF,TGCGCCAGCAGCCAAGATGGCCTAGCGGGGGCCGGTTCGAATGAGCAGTTCTTC
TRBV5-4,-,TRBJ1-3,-,CASSAGRDGAIGNTIYF,TGTGCCAGTTCCGCGGGACGTGACGGAGCGATCGGAAACACCATATATTTT